Below are 28 T cell receptor beta chains sequenced from a single sample in a study of OX40 agonist ivuxolimab in advanced cancers. The assay was immunoSEQ multiplex PCR, and TCRdb's table has in-frame clones only and misses some. The table lists 65,000 to 85,000 clones, 86% of them singletons. The sample was CD4+ or CD8+ T cells sorted from blood, taken in a trial of the OX40 agonist ivuxolimab. Receptor source: an adult with an advanced solid tumor such as melanoma, head and neck, liver or kidney cancer.

The gene calls are TRBV7-9 and TRBJ2-7, with D perhaps assigned TRBD1 or TRBD2 (5 bases each). Germline CDR1 reads SEHNR; CDR2 reads FQNEAQ (reference sequence). The length of the CDR3 is 14 residues. Trimming removed 1 base from V and 2 bases from J, with 9 bases in between. The DNA of the CDR3 is TGTGCCAGCAGCTTAGGTGGGGGAACCTACGAGCAGTACTTC. Residues: CASSLGGGTYEQYF.

This chain joins TRBV5-6 and TRBJ1-5, with D possibly TRBD1 on 6 matching bases. Trimming removed 2 bases from V and 7 bases from J, with 16 bases in between. CDR3 size: 15 residues. The germline gives CDR1 SGHDT, CDR2 YYEEEE. In DNA, the CDR3 is TGTGCCAGCAGCTTCAGGGGCCGAGAGGGGCAGCCCCAGCATTTT. Translation: CASSFRGREGQPQHF.

The V gene is TRBV30, the J gene TRBJ2-3; 7 bases align to TRBD2. The CDR3 consists of 15 residues. The germline CDR1 and CDR2 sequences are GTSNPN and SVGIG (reference sequence). Trimming cost V 5 bases and J 4 bases; bases outside gene matches: 12. The CDR3 sequence: CAWGRDSAGADTQYF. In DNA form, the CDR3 reads TGTGCCTGGGGACGAGATTCTGCGGGGGCAGATACGCAGTATTTT.

The rearrangement links TRBV6-1 to TRBJ1-5; TRBD1 is a possible D gene (5 bases). V gave up 8 bases and J gave up 5 bases, with 16 bases separating them. Germline-derived CDR1 and CDR2 are MNHNS and SASEGT. The CDR3 loop spans 14 amino acids. The CDR3 sequence: CASALSGVYQPQHF. CDR3 DNA sequence: TGTGCCAGCGCCCTCTCGGGGGTCTATCAGCCCCAGCATTTT.

This clone was counted once. V gene TRBV6-1 combines with J gene TRBJ2-7; D is possibly TRBD2 (6 bases). The V end lost 5 bases, the J end lost 6 bases, and 17 bases lay between the germline ends. Germline loops: CDR1 MNHNS, CDR2 SASEGT. This CDR3 region has 14 residues. Written as DNA, the CDR3 is TGTGCCAGCAGTAACCCGTTCGCGCGGGGCGAGCAGTACTTC. Its protein product is CASSNPFARGEQYF.

In its sample, this clone was seen a few times. V gene TRBV5-1 combines with J gene TRBJ1-1; tentative D call: TRBD1 (5 bases). Per the germline V gene, CDR1 is SGHRS and CDR2 is YFSETQ. The CDR3 sequence is 13 residues long. V was clipped by 2 bases and J by 11 bases, with 16 bases between them. The CDR3 bases are TGCGCCAGCAGCTTCGGACATGCTCTTCTGGCTTTCTTT. As protein: CASSFGHALLAFF.

This rearrangement joins TRBV6-5 to TRBJ1-1; no clear D. The CDR3 has 11 residues. The V gene lost 7 bases and the J gene lost 5 bases, with 8 bases spanning the gap. The germline gives CDR1 MNHEY, CDR2 SVGAGI. CDR3 loop: CASNSVTEAFF. The CDR3 coding sequence is TGTGCCAGCAATTCTGTGACTGAAGCTTTCTTT.

The chain uses TRBV11-2 and TRBJ2-7; no definite D call. CDR1 SGHAT and CDR2 FQNNGV come from the germline V gene. The V end lost 1 base, the J end lost 3 bases, and 7 bases lay between the germline ends. CDR3 length: 13 amino acids. The CDR3 nucleotides are TGTGCCAGCAGCTTAGTCAGGTACTACGAGCAGTACTTC. Translating it yields CASSLVRYYEQYF.

The genes are TRBV19 and TRBJ2-7; 15 positions match TRBD2. Unmatched junction bases numbered 5, after V lost 5 bases and J lost 6 bases. From germline, CDR1 is LNHDA and CDR2 SQIVND (reference sequence). The CDR3 runs to 15 residues. CDR3 sequence (DNA): TGTGCCAGTAGTTCATTGGGACTAGCGGGAGGCGAGCAGTACTTC. Encoded protein: CASSSLGLAGGEQYF.

The gene calls are TRBV7-2 and TRBJ2-1, with D possibly matching TRBD1 (6 bases). V shed 1 base and J shed 7 bases, with 14 bases lying between them. Germline V CDR1 and CDR2: SGHTA, FQGNSA. The CDR3 is made up of 15 amino acids. This CDR3 is CASSLVTRQVNEQFF. In DNA form, the CDR3 reads TGTGCCAGCAGCTTAGTAACGCGACAGGTTAATGAGCAGTTCTTC.

The rearrangement links TRBV21-1 to TRBJ2-3; TRBD2 is the table's D call and was not checked against the DNA. TRBV21-1 is assigned pseudogene status. This CDR3 has 15 amino acids. The CDR3 nucleotides are TGTGCCAGCAGCAAGGGTAGCGGGGGCCGGAATACGCAGTATTTT. It codes for CASSKGSGGRNTQYF.

As DNA, the CDR3 is TGTGCCAGCAGCCCCAGGCTTTGGGTTACGAACACCGGGGAGCTGTTTTTT. Protein product: CASSPRLWVTNTGELFF. The genes are TRBV2 and TRBJ2-2, with D unclear. Per germline, CDR1 SNHLY and CDR2 FYNNEI. There are 17 residues in the CDR3. The V and J ends lost 6 bases and 0 bases respectively, with 17 bases between them.

The V gene is TRBV4-1, the J gene TRBJ2-3, with 16 bases identical to TRBD2. The CDR3 covers 22 residues. CDR1 and CDR2 (germline): MGHRA, YSYEKL. J gave up 6 bases and V 0 bases, and 18 bases lay outside the gene matches. In DNA, the CDR3 is TGCGCCAGCAGCCAAGATCCGAATCGACCCGGGACTAGCGGGGGGGCCAGGGATACGCAGTATTTT. Its translation is CASSQDPNRPGTSGGARDTQYF.

The chain employs TRBV15 and TRBJ1-1; 7 positions agree with TRBD1. The germline gives CDR1 LNHNV, CDR2 YYDKDF (reference sequence). V shed 4 bases, J shed 0 bases, and the junction held 2 bases outside the gene matches. This CDR3 is built from 14 residues. CDR3 in DNA: TGTGCCACCAGCAAACAGGGGCTGAACACTGAAGCTTTCTTT. It is translated as CATSKQGLNTEAFF.

Only one count was recorded for this clone. The rearrangement joins TRBV6-6 to TRBJ1-2; D is uncertain. CDR1 is MNHNY, CDR2 SVGAGI, per germline (reference sequence). The V end was cut by 8 bases, the J end by 0 bases, with 10 bases between. This CDR3 has 13 amino acids. The CDR3 is CASLRESNYGYTF. The DNA for the CDR3 is TGTGCCAGCTTGCGGGAGTCTAACTATGGCTACACCTTC.

The CDR3, as DNA: TGTGCCAGCAGGGGGGCTGGGTCGAGCTACGAGCAGTACTTC. This gives the protein CASRGAGSSYEQYF. The chain links TRBV6-5 to TRBJ2-7, with D possibly matching TRBD1 (6 bases). Germline V gene sequence: CDR1 MNHEY, CDR2 SVGAGI. Trimming cost V 6 bases and J 3 bases, with 15 bases left between them. The CDR3 runs to 14 residues.

The chain recombines TRBV15 with TRBJ2-5; a weak D match, TRBD2 (5 bases). CDR1 is LNHNV and CDR2 is YYDKDF in the germline V gene (reference sequence). The ends were cut back, 2 bases at V and 1 base at J, with 8 bases in the middle. The CDR3 loop spans 14 amino acids. The CDR3 region has the DNA TGTGCCACCAGCAGACCCGGGATCCAAGAGACCCAGTACTTC. As protein: CATSRPGIQETQYF. The entire variable domain, with the rest obtained from reference TRBV15 and TRBJ2-5, is as follows: DAMVIQNPRYQVTQFGKPVTLSCSQTLNHNVMYWYQQKSSQAPKLLFHYYDKDFNNEADTPDNFQSRRPNTSFCFLDIRSPGLGDTAMYLCATSRPGIQETQYFGPGTRLLVL.

V usage is TRBV6-6 and J usage is TRBJ1-2, with unresolved D. The CDR3 contains 15 residues. V gave up 4 bases and J gave up 0 bases, with 12 bases separating them. Germline V gene lookup returns CDR1 MNHNY and CDR2 SVGAGI (reference sequence). The CDR3 loop reads CASSLSGETNYGYTF. For the CDR3, the DNA is TGTGCCAGCAGTTTGTCCGGAGAGACTAACTATGGCTACACCTTC.

The chain uses TRBV5-4 and TRBJ2-2; TRBD2 might be the D (5 bases). V was shortened by 0 bases and J by 0 bases, with 9 bases between the two germline ends. The CDR3 consists of 16 residues. The V gene's germline CDR1 is SGHNT and CDR2 YYREEE (reference sequence). The CDR3 DNA is TGTGCCAGCAGCTTGGCGGGGAAGTCGAACACCGGGGAGCTGTTTTTT. Translating it yields CASSLAGKSNTGELFF.

This clone was detected only once. This chain uses TRBV7-2 with TRBJ2-5; tentatively, D is TRBD1 or TRBD2 (6 bases each). CDR1 and CDR2 from the germline V gene are SGHTA and FQGNSA. The CDR3 is made up of 15 amino acids. The V gene lost 3 bases and the J gene lost 0 bases, with 11 bases spanning the gap. The CDR3 region is CASSFKGGDQETQYF. The CDR3 nucleotides read TGTGCCAGCAGCTTTAAGGGGGGTGACCAAGAGACCCAGTACTTC. The entire variable domain, with the rest obtained from reference TRBV7-2 and TRBJ2-5, is as follows: GAGVSQSPSNKVTEKGKDVELRCDPISGHTALYWYRQSLGQGLEFLIYFQGNSAPDKSGLPSDRFSAERTGGSVSTLTIQRTQQEDSAVYLCASSFKGGDQETQYFGPGTRLLVL.

This sequence joins TRBV28 and TRBJ2-3, with TRBD2 matching 10 bases. CDR3 size: 16 residues. V shed 6 bases and J 4 bases; nucleotides not matched to a gene: 10. The germline V gene encodes CDR1 MDHEN and CDR2 SYDVKM. Here the CDR3 reads CASSPPGSGRADTQYF. DNA for the CDR3: TGTGCCAGCAGCCCCCCGGGAAGCGGGAGGGCAGATACGCAGTATTTT.

This chain connects TRBV7-8 to TRBJ2-6; D remains unclear. Germline CDR1 SGHVS, CDR2 FQNEAQ. The CDR3 totals 15 residues. V was cut by 5 bases and J by 1 base, with 9 bases left in between. CDR3 bases: TGTGCCAGCAGCGCGGCGGCGTCTGGGGCCAACGTCCTGACTTTC. Translating it yields CASSAAASGANVLTF.

The chain employs TRBV5-1 and TRBJ2-7; TRBD1 matches at 10 bases. The V segment lost 2 bases and the J segment 6 bases; nucleotides outside the gene matches: 5. The CDR3 spans 14 residues. Germline lookup yields CDR1 SGHRS and CDR2 YFSETQ. This chain's CDR3 is CASSFSGQGFEQYF. The CDR3 DNA is TGCGCCAGCAGCTTCTCGGGACAGGGGTTCGAGCAGTACTTC. Full variable domain (rest looked up from reference TRBV5-1 and TRBJ2-7): KAGVTQTPRYLIKTRGQQVTLSCSPISGHRSVSWYQQTPGQGLQFLFEYFSETQRNKGNFPGRFSGRQFSNSRSEMNVSTLELGDSALYLCASSFSGQGFEQYFGPGTRLTVT.

The rearrangement joins TRBV5-1 to TRBJ2-5; 7 bases are shared with TRBD2. Losses at the gene ends were 0 bases for V and 5 bases for J; bases not matched to a gene: 4. Germline V gene lookup returns CDR1 SGHRS and CDR2 YFSETQ. CDR3 length equals 14 residues. This CDR3 is CASSLGRGGETQYF. The CDR3 DNA is TGCGCCAGCAGCTTGGGCCGGGGAGGGGAGACCCAGTACTTC. Full variable domain (remainder filled in from reference TRBV5-1 and TRBJ2-5): KAGVTQTPRYLIKTRGQQVTLSCSPISGHRSVSWYQQTPGQGLQFLFEYFSETQRNKGNFPGRFSGRQFSNSRSEMNVSTLELGDSALYLCASSLGRGGETQYFGPGTRLLVL.

The rearrangement joins TRBV5-6 to TRBJ2-4, with a possible D match to TRBD1 (6 bases). The CDR3 extends over 14 amino acids. Germline V CDR1 and CDR2: SGHDT, YYEEEE. V was clipped by 4 bases and J by 6 bases, with 14 bases between them. The CDR3 DNA is TGTGCCAGCAGCCAACAGGGATCTCTAAACATTCAGTACTTC. This codes for CASSQQGSLNIQYF.

The genes are TRBV19 and TRBJ2-1; no clear D. CDR3 length: 13 amino acids. The germline CDR1 and CDR2 sequences are LNHDA and SQIVND (reference sequence). The V end was cut by 7 bases, the J end by 7 bases, with 14 bases between. The CDR3 reads CASKGPGRNEQFF. Here the CDR3 DNA reads TGTGCCAGTAAAGGGCCCGGGCGGAATGAGCAGTTCTTC.

The rearrangement uses TRBV29-1 and TRBJ2-3, with 9 bases fitting TRBD2. Germline V CDR1 and CDR2: SQVTM, ANQGSEA. The CDR3 loop spans 13 amino acids. V shed 5 bases and J 3 bases; nucleotides not matched to a gene: 3. CDR3 amino acids: CSVPAGGTDTQYF. CDR3 bases: TGCAGCGTTCCAGCGGGAGGAACAGATACGCAGTATTTT.

The gene calls are TRBV6-1 and TRBJ2-7; 9 nucleotides line up with TRBD1. Trimming cost V 2 bases and J 5 bases; bases outside gene matches: 4. The CDR3 loop spans 14 amino acids. Germline CDR1 MNHNS, CDR2 SASEGT. The CDR3 bases are TGTGCCAGCAGTGAATCGGGACAGGGTAACGAGCAGTACTTC. Residues: CASSESGQGNEQYF.